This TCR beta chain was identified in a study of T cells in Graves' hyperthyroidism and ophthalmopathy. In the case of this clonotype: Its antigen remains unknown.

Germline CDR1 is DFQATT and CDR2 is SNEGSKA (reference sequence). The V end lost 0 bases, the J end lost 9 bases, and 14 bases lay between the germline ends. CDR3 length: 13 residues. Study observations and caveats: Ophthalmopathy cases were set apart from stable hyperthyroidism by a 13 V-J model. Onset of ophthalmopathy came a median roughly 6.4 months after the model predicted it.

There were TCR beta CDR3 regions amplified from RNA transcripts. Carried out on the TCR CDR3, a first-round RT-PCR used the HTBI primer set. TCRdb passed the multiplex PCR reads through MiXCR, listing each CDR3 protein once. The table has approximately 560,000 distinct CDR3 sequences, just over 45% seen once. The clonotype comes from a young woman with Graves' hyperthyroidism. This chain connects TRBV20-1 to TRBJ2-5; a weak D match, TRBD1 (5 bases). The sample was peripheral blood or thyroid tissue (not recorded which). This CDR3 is CSARDRGGQPQYF. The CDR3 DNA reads TGCAGTGCTAGAGATAGGGGTGGTCAGCCCCAGTACTTC.